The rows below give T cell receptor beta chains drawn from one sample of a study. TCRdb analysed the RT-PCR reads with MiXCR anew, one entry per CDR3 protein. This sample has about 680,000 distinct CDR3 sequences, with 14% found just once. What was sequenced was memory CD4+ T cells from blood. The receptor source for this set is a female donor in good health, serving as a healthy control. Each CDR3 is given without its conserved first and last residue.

ATSAREAETQY	TRBV24-1	TRBJ2-5
SATRGRGPDTQY	TRBV20-1	TRBJ2-3
ATSDGGLGSYNEQF	TRBV24-1	TRBJ2-1
ASSQDVRARLNEQY	TRBV4-2	TRBJ2-7
ASRPGTRTDTQY	TRBV6-5	TRBJ2-3
ASSKSLAVTQY	TRBV10-2	TRBJ2-5
ATSREQRHQPQH	TRBV15	TRBJ1-5
SARDPAGGRGDEQF	TRBV20-1	TRBJ2-1
SARDGSADTQY	TRBV20-1	TRBJ2-3
ASFRDRGDQPQH	TRBV18	TRBJ1-5
ASSRFVAGSTDTQY	TRBV7-8	TRBJ2-3
ASSSPGGDSYNEQF	TRBV5-1	TRBJ2-1
SARPPSGSVDTQY	TRBV20-1	TRBJ2-3
ASSFATAYEQF	TRBV7-9	TRBJ2-1
ASSFTGDETQY	TRBV5-1	TRBJ2-5
SARDRRGGDSGNTIY	TRBV20-1	TRBJ1-3
ASSRLAGGDGELF	TRBV5-1	TRBJ2-2
ASSLGQASYGYT	TRBV12-3/TRBV12-4	TRBJ1-2
ASSLQGAREKLF	TRBV5-1	TRBJ1-4
ASIPTSGIPYEQY	TRBV7-2	TRBJ2-7
ASSGLRQGGPYEQY	TRBV2	TRBJ2-7
ATSTEYGEQY	TRBV15	TRBJ2-7
AISDRTENEKLF	TRBV10-3	TRBJ1-4
SVCPGQLNEKLF	TRBV29-1	TRBJ1-4
ASSPQVGDTYEQY	TRBV4-1	TRBJ2-7